What follows are 19 T cell receptor beta chains derived from one specimen sequenced in a study of cytomegalovirus exposure and HLA in healthy donors. Primers for the PCR totalled 60 Vbeta and 13 Jbeta. Assay: immunoSEQ multiplex PCR; the TCRdb copy retains only in-frame clones and omits some. The sample yields over 110,000 clones, 82% seen once. Sequencing was done on a sample of PBMCs. The receptor source for this set is a male donor in good health and CMV-seronegative.

The chain couples TRBV27 to TRBJ2-7, with 8 bases that match TRBD1. This CDR3 contains 15 residues. Trimming took 3 bases from V and 3 from J; bases not matched to a gene: 7. The V gene's germline CDR1 is MNHEY and CDR2 SMNVEV (reference sequence). The CDR3 coding sequence is TGTGCCAGCAGTTTTCAGGAGACAGGGGTCTACGAGCAGTACTTC. It yields the protein CASSFQETGVYEQYF.

DNA for the CDR3: TGCGCCAGCAGCCAAGATTTCTCGGCGGGAGGGCCCGACTACGAGCAGTACTTC. Its protein product is CASSQDFSAGGPDYEQYF. This sequence joins TRBV4-3 and TRBJ2-7, with 9 bases aligning to TRBD2. Germline V gene sequence: CDR1 LGHNA, CDR2 YSLEER. Trimming took 0 bases from V and 3 from J; bases not matched to a gene: 12. The CDR3 contains 18 residues.

This clone was detected a few times. The chain links TRBV27 to TRBJ1-2; no reliable D call. With 6 bases removed from V and 1 base from J, the gap between germline ends came to 9 bases. The CDR3 loop spans 13 amino acids. Germline-derived CDR1 and CDR2 are MNHEY and SMNVEV (reference sequence). CDR3 amino acids: CASRLSLNYGYTF. CDR3 in DNA: TGTGCCAGCAGACTCTCGCTTAACTATGGCTACACCTTC.

The chain combines TRBV7-2 with TRBJ1-1; 8 bases match TRBD1. Looked up from germline, CDR1 is SGHTA and CDR2 is FQGNSA. The CDR3 length is 15 residues. V lost 0 bases and J lost 6; bases outside the gene matches: 6. The CDR3 region is CASSLAQGASSEAFF. The CDR3 DNA reads TGTGCCAGCAGCTTAGCGCAGGGGGCTTCATCTGAAGCTTTCTTT.

This clone has only one observation. The CDR3, as DNA: TGTGCCAGCAGTTGCGCCGGGACAGGGTTTACTCGAGTACGGCCCCAGCATTTT. It codes for CASSCAGTGFTRVRPQHF. The V call is TRBV7-3, the J call TRBJ1-5; TRBD1 agrees at 9 bases. The CDR3 is 18 residues long. V was clipped by 6 bases and J by 9 bases; unmatched bases: 21. The germline V gene encodes CDR1 SGHTA and CDR2 FQGTGA. Filled out from reference TRBV7-3 and TRBJ1-5, the complete variable domain reads GAGVSQTPSNKVTEKGKYVELRCDPISGHTALYWYRQSLGQGPEFLIYFQGTGAADDSGLPNDRFFAVRPEGSVSTLKIQRTERGDSAVYLCASSCAGTGFTRVRPQHFGDGTRLSIL.

The rearrangement links TRBV28 to TRBJ2-7; 8 nucleotides agree with TRBD1. V shed 4 bases, J shed 6 bases, and the junction held 14 bases outside the gene matches. The germline V gene encodes CDR1 MDHEN and CDR2 SYDVKM. This CDR3 has 16 residues. CDR3 nucleotides: TGTGCCAGCAGTTCCCCCGGACAGGGAGCCCAACGCGAGCAGTACTTC. Amino acid sequence: CASSSPGQGAQREQYF.

The chain combines TRBV9 with TRBJ2-6; TRBD1 might be the D (6 bases). The CDR3 has 14 residues. Germline CDR1 is SGDLS and CDR2 is YYNGEE. V dropped 3 bases and J dropped 3 bases, with 7 bases sitting between them. The CDR3 loop is CASSEGHGANVLTF. CDR3 nucleotides: TGTGCCAGCAGCGAGGGACATGGGGCCAACGTCCTGACTTTC.

This clone has a single count. The V and J genes are TRBV5-8 and TRBJ1-2; the D is unclear. CDR1 and CDR2 (germline): SGHTS, YDEGEE. This CDR3 has 12 residues. Trimming shortened V by 4 bases and J by 3 bases, and 7 bases separated the two germline ends. The CDR3 nucleotides are TGTGCCAGCAGCCACGGGGACTATGGCTACACCTTC. Residues: CASSHGDYGYTF.

This clone was seen a single time. The chain couples TRBV7-6 to TRBJ2-4; 8 bases align to TRBD2. CDR3 length: 15 residues. Per germline, CDR1 SGHVS and CDR2 FNYEAQ. The V and J ends lost 1 base and 2 bases, in that order; junction bases with no gene match: 1. CDR3 amino acids: CASSLGGRTKNIQYF. The CDR3 bases are TGTGCCAGCAGCTTAGGCGGGAGGACCAAAAACATTCAGTACTTC.

This chain uses TRBV9 with TRBJ2-3; 9 positions agree with TRBD2. Germline V CDR1 and CDR2: SGDLS, YYNGEE. This CDR3 has 15 amino acids. V lost 0 bases, J lost 3 bases, and 2 bases stayed unmatched. The CDR3 is CASSVVSGGTDTQYF. CDR3 sequence (DNA): TGTGCCAGCAGCGTAGTCAGCGGGGGGACAGATACGCAGTATTTT.

The V call is TRBV28, the J call TRBJ2-1; a weak D match, TRBD2 (6 bases). Trimming left V 4 bases short and J 9 bases short, with 13 bases between. This CDR3 spans 13 amino acids. From germline, CDR1 is MDHEN and CDR2 SYDVKM. The CDR3 is CASSSPAGSEQFF. In DNA form, the CDR3 reads TGTGCCAGCAGTTCCCCCGCCGGGAGTGAGCAGTTCTTC.

V and J are TRBV13 and TRBJ2-7; TRBD1 agrees at 11 bases. This CDR3 is 14 amino acids long. V was pared by 6 bases and J by 3 bases, with 4 bases of the junction left unmatched. CDR1 is PRHDT, CDR2 FYEKMQ, per germline (reference sequence). The CDR3 DNA reads as TGTGCCAGCAGAATAGGGACAGGGGGCTACGAGCAGTACTTC. Protein product: CASRIGTGGYEQYF.

The J gene is TRBJ1-3, the V gene TRBV4-3; maybe TRBD1 (5 bases). Germline CDR1 is LGHNA and CDR2 is YSLEER. The CDR3 is 16 residues long. V lost 6 bases and J 7 bases, leaving 22 bases between the germline ends. The CDR3 protein is CASSGVTQGFGNTIYF. For the CDR3, the DNA is TGCGCCAGCAGTGGTGTGACTCAGGGTTTCGGTAACACCATATATTTT.

The J gene is TRBJ2-2, the V gene TRBV18, with 8 positions matching TRBD1. CDR1 is KGHSH, CDR2 LQKENI, per germline. After removal of 6 bases from V and 7 bases from J, the junction contained 7 bases not matched to a gene. The CDR3 is 14 amino acids. The CDR3 DNA follows: TGTGCCAGCTCGGAGCAGGGGGCGATCGGGGAGCTGTTTTTT. Protein: CASSEQGAIGELFF. Complete variable domain (other parts from reference TRBV18 and TRBJ2-2): NAGVMQNPRHLVRRRGQEARLRCSPMKGHSHVYWYRQLPEEGLKFMVYLQKENIIDESGMPKERFSAEFPKEGPSILRIQQVVRGDSAAYFCASSEQGAIGELFFGEGSRLTVL.

The sample holds a few counts of this clone. The chain joins TRBV5-1 to TRBJ1-1; the match to TRBD1 covers 8 bases. Trimming removed 3 bases from V and 11 bases from J; junction bases left unmatched: 9. This CDR3 has 13 amino acids. CDR1 is SGHRS and CDR2 is YFSETQ in the germline V gene. CDR3 sequence reads: CASSSGTGPPAFF. The CDR3 coding sequence is TGCGCCAGCAGCTCAGGGACAGGCCCCCCCGCTTTCTTT.

The genes are TRBV7-9 and TRBJ2-1; D may be TRBD2 (5 bases). Germline values: CDR1 SEHNR, CDR2 FQNEAQ (reference sequence). Trimming pared 5 bases from V and 1 base from J, leaving 15 bases between. The CDR3 totals 16 residues. CDR3 coding DNA: TGTGCCAGCAGCGAAAAGAAAGCGGAGTCCTACAATGAGCAGTTCTTC. It translates to CASSEKKAESYNEQFF.

V gene TRBV28 combines with J gene TRBJ1-2; 9 bases line up with TRBD1. The V segment lost 5 bases and the J segment 8 bases; nucleotides outside the gene matches: 15. In germline, CDR1 is MDHEN, CDR2 SYDVKM. There are 16 residues in the CDR3. The CDR3 DNA is TGTGCCAGCAGTACCTCCTACAGGGGGCGTTATAACGGCTACACCTTC. This codes for CASSTSYRGRYNGYTF.

The V call is TRBV19, the J call TRBJ2-1, with 8 bases that match TRBD2. Germline CDR1 is LNHDA and CDR2 is SQIVND (reference sequence). The V gene end was trimmed by 6 bases and the J gene end by 3 bases; junction bases not matched to a gene: 10. This CDR3 region has 16 residues. The CDR3: CASSWGAGGYYNEQFF. In DNA form, the CDR3 reads TGTGCCAGTAGCTGGGGGGCGGGAGGATACTACAATGAGCAGTTCTTC.

V gene TRBV28 combines with J gene TRBJ1-4; D remains unclear. Trimming removed 8 bases from V and 3 bases from J, with 13 bases in between. The length of the CDR3 is 14 residues. CDR1 and CDR2 from the germline V gene are MDHEN and SYDVKM. The CDR3 DNA reads TGTGCCAGCCTGGGTGGGCGACCTAATGAAAAACTGTTTTTT. Its protein is CASLGGRPNEKLFF.